This entry features one T cell receptor beta chain sequence. This entry comes from a study of T-cell reconstitution after alpha-beta-depleted transplantation in children. The TCRbeta library incorporated unique molecular identifiers. TCRdb re-called the PCR reads through MiXCR, storing one row per CDR3 protein. Here the sample spans 350,000 to 500,000 distinct CDR3 sequences, roughly 43% being singletons. The CDR3 is 15 amino acids. Deletions cut 3 bases from V and 4 bases from J, with 16 bases between. Germline lookup yields CDR1 DFQATT and CDR2 SNEGSKA (reference sequence). Sequencing was performed on PBMCs, taken before TCRalphabeta/CD19-depleted stem cell transplant. The TCR originated in a girl aged 2 to 10 with aplastic anemia, due to receive a stem cell transplant. This sequence joins TRBV20-1 and TRBJ1-5; D is possibly TRBD1 (6 bases). The CDR3 here is CSARWKRGTNQPQHF. The CDR3 DNA reads TGCAGTGCTAGGTGGAAGCGGGGGACAAATCAGCCCCAGCATTTT.